The 18 T cell receptor beta chains below all came from one sample that was sequenced in a study of blood T cells in healthy people across ages. A J-beta primer mix and a sample-barcoded 5' primer were used in a second PCR of about 6 to 12 cycles. TCRdb called the 5' RACE reads again in MiXCR, with one record for every CDR3 protein. The top ten clones hold under 8.5% of a sample with 1,500,000 or so distinct CDR3 sequences, almost 60% of them seen once. Source material: blood. All receptors come from a man younger than 30 in good health.

This clonotype came up once. The chain couples TRBV27 to TRBJ2-1; D remains unclear. Trimming removed 5 bases at V and 7 bases at J, with 15 bases between. Germline V gene sequence: CDR1 MNHEY, CDR2 SMNVEV (reference sequence). The CDR3 is 14 residues long. The CDR3 bases are TGTGCCAGCAGTGTACTACTACGTGTTAATGAGCAGTTCTTC. This codes for CASSVLLRVNEQFF.

CDR3 region: CSAGRDGEQYF. Here the CDR3 DNA reads TGCAGCGCCGGCAGGGACGGCGAGCAGTACTTC. The chain links TRBV29-1 to TRBJ2-7; D is perhaps TRBD1 or TRBD2 (5 bases each). The CDR3 is made up of 11 amino acids. CDR1 and CDR2 from the germline V gene are SQVTM and ANQGSEA. V lost 7 bases and J 6 bases, leaving 13 bases between the germline ends.

This chain connects TRBV11-2 to TRBJ1-1, with TRBD1 as a possible D gene (6 bases). Germline V gene data show CDR1 as SGHAT and CDR2 as FQNNGV. V was cut by 4 bases and J by 2 bases, with 11 bases left in between. The CDR3 is 14 amino acids. CDR3 residues: CASSSKDRNTEAFF. CDR3 DNA: TGTGCCAGCAGCTCCAAGGACAGAAACACTGAAGCTTTCTTT. The variable domain in full, completed from reference TRBV11-2 and TRBJ1-1, reads EAGVAQSPRYKIIEKRQSVAFWCNPISGHATLYWYQQILGQGPKLLIQFQNNGVVDDSQLPKDRFSAERLKGVDSTLKIQPAKLEDSAVYLCASSSKDRNTEAFFGQGTRLTVV.

This chain links TRBV20-1 with TRBJ1-5; 7 nucleotides match TRBD1. CDR3 length equals 16 residues. Losses at the gene ends were 5 bases for V and 0 bases for J; bases not matched to a gene: 10. Germline V gives CDR1 DFQATT, CDR2 SNEGSKA (reference sequence). Written as DNA, the CDR3 is TGCAGTGCTCGAAACAGGGGCCGCGATAGCAATCAGCCCCAGCATTTT. Its translation: CSARNRGRDSNQPQHF.

The chain recombines TRBV7-2 with TRBJ2-3; the match to TRBD2 covers 9 bases. Per germline, CDR1 SGHTA and CDR2 FQGNSA. J was trimmed by 2 bases and V by 5 bases; bases with no gene match: 8. The CDR3 runs 16 residues. The CDR3 DNA reads TGTGCCAGCAGCCCTTTAGCGGGAGCCTTCACAGATACGCAGTATTTT. This gives the protein CASSPLAGAFTDTQYF. Full variable domain (remainder filled in from reference TRBV7-2 and TRBJ2-3): GAGVSQSPSNKVTEKGKDVELRCDPISGHTALYWYRQSLGQGLEFLIYFQGNSAPDKSGLPSDRFSAERTGGSVSTLTIQRTQQEDSAVYLCASSPLAGAFTDTQYFGPGTRLTVL.

This clonotype has only a few counts. The chain has TRBV25-1 and TRBJ1-6; no clear D. This CDR3 spans 14 amino acids. V was clipped by 3 bases and J by 8 bases, with 11 bases between them. Germline V CDR1 and CDR2: MGHDK, SYGVNS. The CDR3 coding sequence is TGTGCCAGCAGTGAGACCTTCCCGGATTCACCCCTCCACTTT. It translates to CASSETFPDSPLHF.

The CDR3 DNA reads as TGTGCCAGCAGCTTGGATTCGCTAGCGGGAGCTAACTATGAGCAGTTCTTC. It encodes CASSLDSLAGANYEQFF. V usage is TRBV11-2 and J usage is TRBJ2-1; 10 nucleotides line up with TRBD2. Germline V gene sequence: CDR1 SGHAT, CDR2 FQNNGV. Trimming cost V 3 bases and J 8 bases; bases outside gene matches: 13. This CDR3 is 17 amino acids long.

This clonotype has only a few counts. CDR3 region: CASSLSGTGSYQETQYF. The DNA of the CDR3 is TGTGCCAGCAGTTTATCGGGGACAGGGTCCTACCAAGAGACCCAGTACTTC. The chain links TRBV27 to TRBJ2-5; 9 bases are a match to TRBD1. The CDR3 spans 17 residues. V shed 0 bases, J shed 0 bases, and the junction held 5 bases outside the gene matches. In germline, CDR1 is MNHEY, CDR2 SMNVEV (reference sequence).

On this clonotype: One end of the junction fails to match germline, which may point to a read error. This rearrangement joins TRBV11-1 to TRBJ1-6; a weak D match, TRBD1 (6 bases). The CDR3 spans 15 residues. The germline V gene encodes CDR1 SGHAT and CDR2 FQDESV (reference sequence). The CDR3 sequence: CASTLTTGAGSPLHF. CDR3 sequence (DNA): TGTGCCAGCACCTTAACTACGGGGGCTGGTTCACCCCTCCACTTT.

About this clonotype: Just one base apart from a much larger clone, this may be a read error. The J gene is TRBJ2-7, the V gene TRBV29-1; TRBD1 aligns across 12 bases. Trimming took 5 bases from V and 7 from J; bases not matched to a gene: 15. Germline V lookup: CDR1 SQVTM, CDR2 ANQGSEA. The CDR3 runs to 16 residues. The CDR3 DNA is TGCAGCGTTTGCCGATCCGGGACAGGGGGCGCGGGGGAGCAGTACTTC. Its protein product is CSVCRSGTGGAGEQYF.

The rearrangement links TRBV29-1 to TRBJ2-7; TRBD1 matches at 8 bases. V was clipped by 6 bases and J by 4 bases; unmatched bases: 14. Germline CDR1 reads SQVTM; CDR2 reads ANQGSEA. The CDR3 runs to 15 residues. CDR3 DNA sequence: TGCAGCGTCGGACCCAGGACAGGGTCGGTGTACGAGCAGTACTTC. It codes for CSVGPRTGSVYEQYF.

The rearrangement joins TRBV30 to TRBJ2-1, with D perhaps matching TRBD2 (6 bases). Trimming stripped 2 bases from V and 6 bases from J, with 20 bases between. The CDR3 covers 16 residues. Germline CDR1 and CDR2: GTSNPN and SVGIG (reference sequence). CDR3 in amino acids: CAWSTNVEGWSNEQFF. In DNA form, the CDR3 reads TGTGCCTGGAGTACCAATGTGGAGGGCTGGTCCAATGAGCAGTTCTTC.

This clonotype occurred a few times. V is TRBV20-1 and J is TRBJ2-3; possible D gene TRBD2, 6 bases. The germline V gene has CDR1 DFQATT and CDR2 SNEGSKA (reference sequence). The CDR3 is 13 residues long. Trimming stripped 4 bases from V and 2 bases from J, with 10 bases between. The DNA for the CDR3 is TGCAGTGCTACCGGGGGTCCCACAGATACGCAGTATTTT. Amino acids: CSATGGPTDTQYF.

The chain links TRBV12-3 or TRBV12-4 to TRBJ2-7; maybe TRBD1 (5 bases). V was shortened by 3 bases and J by 10 bases, with 16 bases between the two germline ends. This CDR3 has 13 amino acids. CDR3 sequence reads: CASSFGKKGIQYF. The CDR3 DNA follows: TGTGCCAGCAGTTTTGGGAAGAAGGGGATCCAGTACTTC.

The chain joins TRBV9 to TRBJ2-5, with D possibly being TRBD1 (6 bases). CDR3 length: 15 residues. Looked up from germline, CDR1 is SGDLS and CDR2 is YYNGEE. Trimming took 4 bases from V and 5 from J, leaving 18 bases between them. The CDR3 coding sequence is TGTGCCAGCAGCCTCAGACAGGACCCCTATGAGACCCAGTACTTC. This sequence encodes CASSLRQDPYETQYF.

This rearrangement joins TRBV28 to TRBJ2-7, with D hard to call. The CDR3 loop spans 13 amino acids. The V end lost 5 bases, the J end lost 5 bases, and 13 bases lay between the germline ends. Germline V lookup: CDR1 MDHEN, CDR2 SYDVKM. The CDR3 DNA reads as TGTGCCAGCAGTGTGTATTTAAGCCACGAGCAGTACTTC. It encodes CASSVYLSHEQYF.

CDR3 amino acids: CASVGQSQETQYF. CDR3 coding DNA: TGTGCCAGCGTTGGACAGAGCCAAGAGACCCAGTACTTC. The rearrangement joins TRBV7-9 to TRBJ2-5; D perhaps matches TRBD1 (6 bases). The V gene's germline CDR1 is SEHNR and CDR2 FQNEAQ (reference sequence). Trimming removed 8 bases from V and 1 base from J, with 11 bases in between. CDR3 length: 13 amino acids.

The sample holds a few counts of this clonotype. V and J are TRBV6-5 and TRBJ2-3; 10 bases line up with TRBD2. Germline V CDR1 and CDR2: MNHEY, SVGAGI. V dropped 5 bases and J dropped 11; count of bases not matched to a gene: 7. This CDR3 is 13 amino acids long. CDR3 protein: CASSRIRTSGQYF. The DNA of the CDR3 is TGTGCCAGCAGTAGAATCAGGACTAGCGGGCAGTATTTT.